What follows are 10 T cell receptor beta chains derived from one specimen sequenced in a study of blood T cells in healthy people across ages. It was with a sample-barcoded 5' primer and a J-beta primer mix that a second PCR of about 7 to 12 cycles was run. One entry per CDR3 protein results from TCRdb running MiXCR on the 5' RACE reads. The sample lists roughly 1,700,000 distinct CDR3 sequences, roughly 30% occurring once. Sequenced: blood. Every receptor here comes from a woman in her thirties in good health.

Points on this clonotype: Since a much larger clone is just one base distant, this may be a read error. V gene TRBV11-2 combines with J gene TRBJ2-7; no clear D gene. The length of the CDR3 is 14 residues. CDR1 SGHAT and CDR2 FQNNGV come from the germline V gene. The CDR3 sequence is CANSLAEVWYEQYF. CDR3 bases: TGTGCCAACAGCTTAGCCGAGGTTTGGTACGAGCAGTACTTC.

This clonotype has a count of ten or more. This chain uses TRBV20-1 with TRBJ1-5; D is unresolved. Germline V gives CDR1 DFQATT, CDR2 SNEGSKA (reference sequence). There are 13 residues in the CDR3. The germline V and J ends were trimmed by 1 base and 11 bases, with 15 bases remaining between them. CDR3: CSARGARPAAQHF. DNA of the CDR3: TGCAGTGCTAGAGGGGCTCGCCCCGCGGCCCAGCATTTT.

This clonotype was seen many times. The chain has TRBV20-1 and TRBJ2-7; D is possibly TRBD2 (6 bases). The CDR3 totals 13 residues. CDR1 is DFQATT, CDR2 SNEGSKA, per germline (reference sequence). V was trimmed by 5 bases and J by 0 bases, leaving 11 bases between them. CDR3 region: CSAPSAFSYEQYF. For the CDR3, the DNA is TGCAGTGCTCCTAGCGCATTCTCCTACGAGCAGTACTTC.

This chain connects TRBV18 to TRBJ1-5, with D uncertain. Deletions cut 6 bases from V and 4 bases from J, with 13 bases between. CDR1 and CDR2 (germline): KGHSH, LQKENI. The CDR3 runs 14 residues. The CDR3 region has the DNA TGTGCCAGCTCTCAGATCGGACGGAATCAGCCCCAGCATTTT. It yields the protein CASSQIGRNQPQHF.

A word on this clonotype: This may arise from a read error, as a much more abundant clone is one base away. V usage is TRBV24-1 and J usage is TRBJ2-4, with D perhaps matching TRBD1 or TRBD2 (5 bases each). CDR1 and CDR2 from the germline V gene are KGHDR and SFDVKD. This CDR3 region has 13 residues. The CDR3 here is CATRDWRGDIQYF. DNA for the CDR3: TGTGCCACCAGGGATTGGAGAGGGGACATTCAGTACTTC.

This clonotype was detected ten times or more. The chain links TRBV11-2 to TRBJ2-7, with 8 bases fitting TRBD1. The CDR3 loop spans 15 amino acids. Germline CDR1 SGHAT, CDR2 FQNNGV. After removal of 5 bases from V and 3 bases from J, the junction contained 9 bases not matched to a gene. The CDR3 reads CASSPDRAPYYEQYF. Here the CDR3 DNA reads TGTGCCAGCAGCCCGGACAGGGCCCCGTACTACGAGCAGTACTTC.

This rearrangement joins TRBV5-5 to TRBJ2-1; D not resolved. The germline V gene has CDR1 SGHKS and CDR2 YYEKEE (reference sequence). The CDR3 is made up of 16 amino acids. V was clipped by 0 bases and J by 0 bases, with 10 bases between them. Written as DNA, the CDR3 is TGTGCCAGCAGCTTGGCCTGGTCTCTCTCCTACAATGAGCAGTTCTTC. This translates into CASSLAWSLSYNEQFF.

This clonotype was seen repeatedly, ten times or more. CDR3 sequence (DNA): TGTGCCAGCAGCCCACCCGAGGAGACCCAGTACTTC. It is translated as CASSPPEETQYF. J is TRBJ2-5 and V is TRBV3-1, with no clear D. Germline CDR1 and CDR2: LGHDT and YNNKEL (reference sequence). With 4 bases removed from V and 5 bases from J, the gap between germline ends came to 8 bases. The CDR3 contains 12 residues.

Only a few counts were recorded for this clonotype. The chain has TRBV20-1 and TRBJ2-3; TRBD2 agrees at 9 bases. V shed 4 bases and J 2 bases; nucleotides not matched to a gene: 7. Germline-derived CDR1 and CDR2 are DFQATT and SNEGSKA (reference sequence). The CDR3 contains 15 residues. The DNA for the CDR3 is TGCAGTGCTACGCGGGAGGGGATAAACACAGATACGCAGTATTTT. Translation gives CSATREGINTDTQYF.

This clonotype was detected only a few times. This sequence joins TRBV6-5 and TRBJ2-7; D remains ambiguous. The germline gives CDR1 MNHEY, CDR2 SVGAGI. The V end was cut by 4 bases, the J end by 7 bases, with 17 bases between. This CDR3 has 14 amino acids. Here the CDR3 DNA reads TGTGCCAGCAGTTTGCGCGGACGTCTAGATGAGCAGTACTTC. It is translated as CASSLRGRLDEQYF.